What follows is one T cell receptor (beta chain) and its context. This CDR3 is also generated by other DNA sequences in the sample. The data derive from a study of cytomegalovirus exposure and HLA in healthy donors. With 60 Vbeta and 13 Jbeta primers, the PCR was carried out. The assay was immunoSEQ multiplex PCR, and TCRdb's table has in-frame clones only and misses some. The table shows about 190,000 clones, with more than 60% occurring only once. The CDR3 covers 13 residues. The V gene lost 4 bases and the J gene lost 5 bases, with 8 bases spanning the gap. CDR1 SGHTA and CDR2 FQGTGA come from the germline V gene.

The sample was PBMCs. This sequence originates from a woman aged 25-40 years in good health and CMV-seropositive. V usage is TRBV7-3 and J usage is TRBJ2-2; no clear D gene. Here the CDR3 DNA reads TGTGCCAGCAGCTCCACCGGGACCGGGGAGCTGTTTTTT. Translation gives CASSSTGTGELFF.